The rows below give T cell receptor beta chains drawn from one sample of a study of blood T cell repertoires in COVID-19. Sequencing used immunoSEQ multiplex PCR; TCRdb keeps in-frame clones, though not all of them. The table has fewer than 150,000 clones, 90% seen once. Sequenced: peripheral blood. The receptors were sampled from a woman aged 80 or over with acute or convalescent COVID-19. Both conserved end residues are part of each CDR3. Fields, in order: V gene, D gene, clone size, J gene, CDR3 protein, CDR3 DNA. The D gene is left open where the match is weak. The size entry is marked missing in some rows and otherwise reads once, few, many or a size class.

v_call: TRBV18
d_call: .
clone_size: .
j_call: TRBJ1-5
cdr3_aa: CASSPSGQNNQPQHF
cdr3_nt: TGTGCCAGCTCCCCCTCGGGACAAAATAATCAGCCCCAGCATTTT

v_call: TRBV7-3
d_call: .
clone_size: .
j_call: TRBJ2-1
cdr3_aa: CASSRGALFNEQFF
cdr3_nt: TGTGCCAGCAGCCGGGGGGCCCTTTTCAATGAGCAGTTCTTC

v_call: TRBV5-1
d_call: TRBD1
clone_size: .
j_call: TRBJ1-2
cdr3_aa: CASSHAGQGDYGYTF
cdr3_nt: TGCGCCAGCAGCCATGCGGGACAGGGAGACTATGGCTACACCTTC

v_call: TRBV9
d_call: TRBD2
clone_size: .
j_call: TRBJ2-1
cdr3_aa: CASSPRSGNYNEQFF
cdr3_nt: TGTGCCAGCAGCCCCCGTAGCGGGAACTACAATGAGCAGTTCTTC

v_call: TRBV30
d_call: .
clone_size: few
j_call: TRBJ1-5
cdr3_aa: CALNREPNQPQHF
cdr3_nt: TGTGCCTTGAACAGGGAACCCAATCAGCCCCAGCATTTT

v_call: TRBV6-2/TRBV6-3
d_call: .
clone_size: .
j_call: TRBJ1-1
cdr3_aa: CASSYSREVAFF
cdr3_nt: TGTGCCAGCAGTTACTCGCGGGAAGTAGCTTTCTTT

v_call: TRBV7-9
d_call: TRBD1
clone_size: .
j_call: TRBJ1-6
cdr3_aa: CASSPDRAPLHF
cdr3_nt: TGTGCCAGCAGTCCGGACAGGGCGCCCCTCCACTTT

v_call: TRBV30
d_call: .
clone_size: .
j_call: TRBJ1-1
cdr3_aa: CAWARGTEAFF
cdr3_nt: TGTGCCTGGGCAAGGGGTACTGAAGCTTTCTTT

v_call: TRBV9
d_call: .
clone_size: few
j_call: TRBJ2-1
cdr3_aa: CASSVVSYNEQFF
cdr3_nt: TGTGCCAGCAGCGTAGTGAGCTACAATGAGCAGTTCTTC

v_call: TRBV2
d_call: .
clone_size: .
j_call: TRBJ2-1
cdr3_aa: CASKDYNNEQFF
cdr3_nt: TGTGCCAGCAAGGACTATAACAATGAGCAGTTCTTC

v_call: TRBV4-1
d_call: .
clone_size: once
j_call: TRBJ1-4
cdr3_aa: CASSQEDGGNEKLFF
cdr3_nt: TGCGCCAGCAGCCAAGAGGATGGGGGGAATGAAAAACTGTTTTTT

v_call: TRBV2
d_call: .
clone_size: .
j_call: TRBJ2-1
cdr3_aa: CASSGRVYEQFF
cdr3_nt: TGTGCCAGCAGTGGGAGGGTTTATGAGCAGTTCTTC

v_call: TRBV23-1
d_call: .
clone_size: once
j_call: TRBJ2-7
cdr3_aa: CACTGTHYEQYF
cdr3_nt: TGCGCCTGTACGGGGACACACTACGAGCAGTACTTC

v_call: TRBV19
d_call: TRBD2
clone_size: .
j_call: TRBJ2-1
cdr3_aa: CASKWGGSYNEQFF
cdr3_nt: TGTGCCAGTAAATGGGGGGGCTCCTACAATGAGCAGTTCTTC

v_call: TRBV7-3
d_call: TRBD1
clone_size: .
j_call: TRBJ1-1
cdr3_aa: CASSRSQGAEAFF
cdr3_nt: TGTGCCAGCAGCAGGTCCCAGGGGGCTGAAGCTTTCTTT

v_call: TRBV6-2/TRBV6-3
d_call: .
clone_size: .
j_call: TRBJ2-5
cdr3_aa: CASSFGGTQYF
cdr3_nt: TGTGCCAGCAGCTTCGGGGGGACCCAGTACTTC

v_call: TRBV2
d_call: TRBD2
clone_size: .
j_call: TRBJ2-1
cdr3_aa: CASSGGGAVLDEQFF
cdr3_nt: TGTGCCAGCAGTGGCGGGGGGGCCGTTCTAGATGAGCAGTTCTTC

v_call: TRBV20-1
d_call: .
clone_size: once
j_call: TRBJ1-2
cdr3_aa: CSASGTRGYTF
cdr3_nt: TGCAGTGCTAGTGGGACACGAGGCTACACCTTC

v_call: TRBV21-1
d_call: .
clone_size: few
j_call: TRBJ1-5
cdr3_aa: CASSKVQTKSNQPQHF
cdr3_nt: TGTGCCAGCAGCAAAGTACAGACTAAAAGCAATCAGCCCCAGCATTTT

v_call: TRBV7-2
d_call: .
clone_size: .
j_call: TRBJ1-1
cdr3_aa: CASSPYRVSTEAFF
cdr3_nt: TGTGCCAGCAGCCCCTACAGGGTGAGCACTGAAGCTTTCTTT